The sequence of this T cell receptor beta chain was determined in a study of somatic mutations in cytotoxic T cells in rheumatoid arthritis. Study as a whole: Right after diagnosis, and before any treatment had started, patient peripheral blood (less than 33 ml EDTA) was drawn. Study-level findings and limits: Unlike healthy controls, rheumatoid arthritis patients had CD8+ clonality that increased with age. Rheumatoid arthritis patients were compared with age-matched healthy controls, and their CD8+ T-cell clonality did not differ significantly. A single CD8+ clone exceeded 20% of CD8+ cells in about an eighth of the 65 patients.

Produced via immunoSEQ multiplex PCR; TCRdb's table is partial and in-frame only. Of 15,000 to 20,000 clones in the sample, under 80% were seen once. This CDR3 comprises 14 residues. This clone came up a few times. Its specificity is unknown. Sequencing input: CD8+ T cells sorted from blood. The TCR originated in an adult with rheumatoid arthritis. The genes are TRBV21-1 and TRBJ1-1; TRBD1 is the table's D call, not checked against the DNA. TRBV21-1 is flagged as a pseudogene. As DNA, the CDR3 is TGTGCCAGCAGCAATAGAAGGGGGAACACTGAAGCTTTCTTT. Amino acids: CASSNRRGNTEAFF.